This TCR beta chain appears in the sequencing data of a study of T cell repertoires in aging, cancer and after chemotherapy. Findings and limits, study-wide: The repertoire data cannot show anything about immunological memory following chemotherapy. Loss of evenness, beyond lost richness, contributed to age-related TCR diversity decline in cancer patients.

Rearranged V-D-J TRB sequences were amplified with a mixed TRB-A/B primer pool. TCRdb re-called the multiplex PCR reads with MiXCR, one entry per CDR3 protein. There are about 11,000 distinct CDR3 sequences in the sample; roughly 30% occur only once, and over 1.5% lies in the top ten. Amplification of TCR beta used genomic DNA extracted from peripheral blood. Concerning this clonotype itself: Its cognate antigen is unknown.

The CDR3 loop spans 12 amino acids. Germline V CDR1 and CDR2: DFQATT, SNEGSKA (reference sequence). V was trimmed by 6 bases and J by 6 bases, leaving 14 bases between them. This clonotype originated in a human donor in good health. The sequencing input was blood. J is TRBJ1-1 and V is TRBV20-1, with a weak D call TRBD1 (5 bases). In DNA form, the CDR3 reads TGCAGTGCCTCAGACAGTTCCTCTGAAGCTTTCTTT. Amino acid sequence: CSASDSSSEAFF.